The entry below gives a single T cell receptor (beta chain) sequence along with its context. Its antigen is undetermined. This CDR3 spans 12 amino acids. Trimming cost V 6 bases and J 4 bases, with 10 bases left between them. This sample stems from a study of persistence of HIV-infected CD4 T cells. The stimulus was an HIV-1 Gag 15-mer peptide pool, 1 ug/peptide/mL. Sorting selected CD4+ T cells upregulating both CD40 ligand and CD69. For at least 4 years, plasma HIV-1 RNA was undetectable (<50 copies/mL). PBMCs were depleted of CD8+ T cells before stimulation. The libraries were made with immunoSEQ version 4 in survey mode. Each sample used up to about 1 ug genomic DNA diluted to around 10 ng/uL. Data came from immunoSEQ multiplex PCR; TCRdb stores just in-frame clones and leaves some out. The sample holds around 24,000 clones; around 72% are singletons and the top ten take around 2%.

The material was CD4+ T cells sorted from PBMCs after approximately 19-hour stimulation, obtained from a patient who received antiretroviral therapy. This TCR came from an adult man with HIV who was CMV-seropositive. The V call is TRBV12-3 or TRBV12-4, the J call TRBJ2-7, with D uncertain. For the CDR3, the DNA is TGTGCCAGCAGGACCGCTGGGTACGAGCAGTACTTC. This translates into CASRTAGYEQYF.